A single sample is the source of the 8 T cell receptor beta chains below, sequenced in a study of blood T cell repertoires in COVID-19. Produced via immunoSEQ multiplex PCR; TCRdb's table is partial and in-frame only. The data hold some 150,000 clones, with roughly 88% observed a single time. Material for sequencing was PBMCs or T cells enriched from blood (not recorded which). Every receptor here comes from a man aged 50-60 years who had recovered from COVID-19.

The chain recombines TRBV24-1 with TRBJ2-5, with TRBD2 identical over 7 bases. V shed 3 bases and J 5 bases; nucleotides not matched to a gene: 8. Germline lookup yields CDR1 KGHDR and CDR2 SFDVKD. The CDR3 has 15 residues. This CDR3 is CATSDQGRGGETQYF. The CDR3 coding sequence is TGTGCCACCAGTGATCAAGGGAGGGGAGGGGAGACCCAGTACTTC.

This CDR3 is CASSVVGQGNGYTF. CDR3 DNA sequence: TGTGCCAGCAGCGTAGTGGGACAGGGGAATGGCTACACCTTC. The chain is built from TRBV9 and TRBJ1-2; TRBD1 agrees at 10 bases. Germline CDR1 SGDLS, CDR2 YYNGEE. V lost 0 bases, J lost 6 bases, and 2 bases stayed unmatched. The CDR3 is 14 amino acids.

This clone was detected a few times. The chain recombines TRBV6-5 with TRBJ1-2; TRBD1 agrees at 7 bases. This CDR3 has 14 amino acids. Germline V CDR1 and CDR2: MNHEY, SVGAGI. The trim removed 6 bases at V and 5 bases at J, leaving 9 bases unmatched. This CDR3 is CASRQTGISYGYTF. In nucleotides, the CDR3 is TGTGCCAGCAGACAGACAGGGATTAGTTATGGCTACACCTTC.

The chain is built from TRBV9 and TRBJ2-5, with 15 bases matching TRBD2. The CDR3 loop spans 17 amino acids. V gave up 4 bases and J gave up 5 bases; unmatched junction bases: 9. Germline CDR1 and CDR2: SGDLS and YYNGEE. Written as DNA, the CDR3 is TGTGCCAGCAGCCCTCGGGGACTAGCGGGGGGCTGGGAGACCCAGTACTTC. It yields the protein CASSPRGLAGGWETQYF.

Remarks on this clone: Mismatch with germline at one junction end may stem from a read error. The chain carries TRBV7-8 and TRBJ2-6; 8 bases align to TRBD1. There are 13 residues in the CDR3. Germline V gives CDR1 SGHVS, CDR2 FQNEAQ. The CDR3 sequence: CASRLQGANVLTF. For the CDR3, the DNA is TGTGCCAGCAGACTCCAGGGGGCTAACGTCCTGACTTTC.

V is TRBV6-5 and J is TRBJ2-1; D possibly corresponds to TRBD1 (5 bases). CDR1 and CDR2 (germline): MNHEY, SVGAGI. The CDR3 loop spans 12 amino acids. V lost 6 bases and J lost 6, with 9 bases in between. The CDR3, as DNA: TGTGCCAGCAGGGCAGGGCGCAATGAGCAGTTCTTC. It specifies CASRAGRNEQFF.

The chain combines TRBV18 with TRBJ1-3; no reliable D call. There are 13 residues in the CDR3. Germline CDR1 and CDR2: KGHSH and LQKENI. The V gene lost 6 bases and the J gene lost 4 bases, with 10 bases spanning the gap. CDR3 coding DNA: TGTGCCAGCTCGAAGGTGGAGGGAAACACCATATATTTT. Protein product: CASSKVEGNTIYF. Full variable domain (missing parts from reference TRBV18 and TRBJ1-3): NAGVMQNPRHLVRRRGQEARLRCSPMKGHSHVYWYRQLPEEGLKFMVYLQKENIIDESGMPKERFSAEFPKEGPSILRIQQVVRGDSAAYFCASSKVEGNTIYFGEGSWLTVV.

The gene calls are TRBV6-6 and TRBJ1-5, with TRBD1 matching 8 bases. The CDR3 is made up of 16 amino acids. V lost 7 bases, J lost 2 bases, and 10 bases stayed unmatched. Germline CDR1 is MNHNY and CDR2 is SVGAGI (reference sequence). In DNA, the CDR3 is TGTGCCAGCATCGCTTTTTCGGACAGGGGCAATCAGCCCCAGCATTTT. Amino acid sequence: CASIAFSDRGNQPQHF.